This entry describes one T cell receptor beta chain. This sample stems from a study of blood T cell repertoires in COVID-19. Turning to the study itself: COVID-19 samples, acute and convalescent, were from the United States, Italy and Spain. Sources were T cells, B-cell-depleted T cells, or PBMCs; the material itself was cDNA or gDNA.

Original analysis: Reference gene primer amplification in the assay estimated nucleated cell counts. The table came from immunoSEQ multiplex PCR; TCRdb's copy has only in-frame clones and leaves some out. V, J and clone size were drawn from that table, and D and trimming were deduced from the DNA. The table records 300,000 to 450,000 clones, 85% of them present only once. Germline V lookup: CDR1 MNHEY, CDR2 SVGEGT. Trimming took 3 bases from V and 4 from J, leaving 6 bases between them. This CDR3 is 13 amino acids long. Source material: peripheral blood. This TCR came from a woman between 18 and 30 years old with acute or convalescent COVID-19. J is TRBJ1-4 and V is TRBV6-2 or TRBV6-3; D unresolved. CDR3 region: CASSYSGNEKLFF. Written as DNA, the CDR3 is TGTGCCAGCAGTTATTCCGGTAATGAAAAACTGTTTTTT.